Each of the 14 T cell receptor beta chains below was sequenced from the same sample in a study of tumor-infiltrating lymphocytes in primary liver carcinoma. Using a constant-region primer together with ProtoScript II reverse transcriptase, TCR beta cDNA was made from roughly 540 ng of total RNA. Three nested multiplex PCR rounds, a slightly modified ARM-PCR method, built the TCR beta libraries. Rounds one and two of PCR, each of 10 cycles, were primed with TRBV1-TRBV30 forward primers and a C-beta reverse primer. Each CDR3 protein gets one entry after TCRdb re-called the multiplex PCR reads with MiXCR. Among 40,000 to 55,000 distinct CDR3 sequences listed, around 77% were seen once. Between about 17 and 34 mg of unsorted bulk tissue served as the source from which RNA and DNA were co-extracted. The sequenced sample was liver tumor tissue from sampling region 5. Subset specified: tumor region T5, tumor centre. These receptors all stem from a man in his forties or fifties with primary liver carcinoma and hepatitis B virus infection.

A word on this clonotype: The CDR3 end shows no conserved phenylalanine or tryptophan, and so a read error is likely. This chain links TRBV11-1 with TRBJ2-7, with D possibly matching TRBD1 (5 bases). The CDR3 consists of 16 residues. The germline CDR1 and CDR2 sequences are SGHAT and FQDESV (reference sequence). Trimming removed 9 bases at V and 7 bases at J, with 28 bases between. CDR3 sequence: CARSLRVRASLGEQYL. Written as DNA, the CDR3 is TGTGCCAGGAGCCTGCGCGTCAGGGCGTCCCTGGGGGAGCAGTACCTT.

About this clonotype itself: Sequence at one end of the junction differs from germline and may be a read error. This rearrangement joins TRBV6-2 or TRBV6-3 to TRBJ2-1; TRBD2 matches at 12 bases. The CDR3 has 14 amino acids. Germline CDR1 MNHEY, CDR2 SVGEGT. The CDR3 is CASSYRTSGEEQSF. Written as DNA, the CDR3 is TGTGCCAGTAGTTACCGGACTAGCGGGGAGGAGCAGTCCTTC.

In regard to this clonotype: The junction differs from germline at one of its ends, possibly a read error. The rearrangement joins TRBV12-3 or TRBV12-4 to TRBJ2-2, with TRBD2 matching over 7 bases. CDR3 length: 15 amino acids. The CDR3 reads CTSSHSGTNTGELFF. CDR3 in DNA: TGTACCAGCAGCCACAGCGGGACGAACACCGGGGAGCTGTTTTTT.

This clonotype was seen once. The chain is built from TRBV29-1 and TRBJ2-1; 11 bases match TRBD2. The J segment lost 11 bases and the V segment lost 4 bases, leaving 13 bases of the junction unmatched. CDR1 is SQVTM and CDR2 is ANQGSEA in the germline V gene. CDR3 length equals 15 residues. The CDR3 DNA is TGCAGCGTTGGACTAGCGGGAAGGTTCTACGATAAGCAGTTCTTC. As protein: CSVGLAGRFYDKQFF.

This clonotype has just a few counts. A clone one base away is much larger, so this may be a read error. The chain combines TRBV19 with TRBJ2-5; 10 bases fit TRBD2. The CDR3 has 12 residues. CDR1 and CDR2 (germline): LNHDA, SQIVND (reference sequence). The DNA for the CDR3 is TGTACCACTCGACTAGCGGGAGAGACCCAGTACTTC. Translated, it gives CTTRLAGETQYF.

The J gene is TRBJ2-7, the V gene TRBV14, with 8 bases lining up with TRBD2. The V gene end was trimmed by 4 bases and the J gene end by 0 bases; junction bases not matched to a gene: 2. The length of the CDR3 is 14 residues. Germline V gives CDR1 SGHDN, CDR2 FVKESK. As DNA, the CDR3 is TGTGCCAGCAGCCTAGCGGGGCTCTCCTACGAGCAGTACTTC. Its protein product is CASSLAGLSYEQYF.

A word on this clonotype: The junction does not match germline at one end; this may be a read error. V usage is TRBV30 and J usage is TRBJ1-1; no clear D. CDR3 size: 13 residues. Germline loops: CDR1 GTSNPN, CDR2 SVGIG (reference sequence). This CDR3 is CAWRFLMNTQAFF. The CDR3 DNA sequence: TGTGCCTGGAGATTCCTCATGAACACTCAAGCTTTCTTT.

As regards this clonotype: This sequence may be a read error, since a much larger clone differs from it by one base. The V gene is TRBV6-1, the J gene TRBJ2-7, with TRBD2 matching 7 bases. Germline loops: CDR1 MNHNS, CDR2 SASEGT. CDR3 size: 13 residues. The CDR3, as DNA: TGTGCCGGCAGTGAAGTGCGGCTAGCGGTCCAGTACTTC. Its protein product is CAGSEVRLAVQYF.

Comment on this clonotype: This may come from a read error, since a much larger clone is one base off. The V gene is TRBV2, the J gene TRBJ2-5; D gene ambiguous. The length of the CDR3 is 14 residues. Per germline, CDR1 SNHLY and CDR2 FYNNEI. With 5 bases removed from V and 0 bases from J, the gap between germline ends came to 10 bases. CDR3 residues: CASSKNSNQETQYF. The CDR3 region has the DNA TGTGCCAGCAGTAAGAACAGTAACCAAGAGACCCAGTACTTC.

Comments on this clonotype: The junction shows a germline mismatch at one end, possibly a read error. Here the CDR3 DNA reads TGTGCCGGCAGTGAAGAGTCAAACAGGGGTACGGGCTCCTACGAGCAGTACTTC. This translates into CAGSEESNRGTGSYEQYF. This chain uses TRBV6-1 with TRBJ2-7, with 7 bases aligning to TRBD1. CDR1 is MNHNS, CDR2 SASEGT, per germline. The CDR3 has 18 amino acids.

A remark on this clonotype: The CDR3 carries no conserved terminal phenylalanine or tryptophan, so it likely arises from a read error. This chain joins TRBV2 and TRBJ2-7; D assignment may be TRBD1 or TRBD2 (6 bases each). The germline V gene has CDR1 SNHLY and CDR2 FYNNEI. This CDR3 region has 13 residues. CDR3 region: CASSGGGPYEQYL. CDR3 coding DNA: TGTGCTAGCAGTGGAGGGGGGCCCTACGAGCAGTACTTA.

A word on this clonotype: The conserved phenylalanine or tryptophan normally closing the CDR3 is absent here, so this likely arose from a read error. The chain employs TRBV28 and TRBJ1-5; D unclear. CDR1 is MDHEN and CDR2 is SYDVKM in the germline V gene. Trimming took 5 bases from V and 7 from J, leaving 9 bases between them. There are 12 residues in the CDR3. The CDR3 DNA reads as TGTGCCAGCAGTCCTTATCGACAGCCCCAGCATTAT. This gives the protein CASSPYRQPQHY.

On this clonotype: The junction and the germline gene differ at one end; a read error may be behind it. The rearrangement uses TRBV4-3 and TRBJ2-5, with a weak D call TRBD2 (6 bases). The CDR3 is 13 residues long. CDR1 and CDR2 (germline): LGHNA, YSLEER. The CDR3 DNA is TGTACCAGCTGCCTAGCGTATGAAGAGACCCAGTACTTC. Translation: CTSCLAYEETQYF.

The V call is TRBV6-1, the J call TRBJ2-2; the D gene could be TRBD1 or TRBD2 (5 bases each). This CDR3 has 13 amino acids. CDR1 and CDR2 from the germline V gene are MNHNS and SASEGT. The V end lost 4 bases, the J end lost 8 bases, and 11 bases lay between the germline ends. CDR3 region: CASSVGETGELFF. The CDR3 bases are TGTGCCAGCAGTGTGGGGGAAACAGGGGAGCTGTTTTTT.